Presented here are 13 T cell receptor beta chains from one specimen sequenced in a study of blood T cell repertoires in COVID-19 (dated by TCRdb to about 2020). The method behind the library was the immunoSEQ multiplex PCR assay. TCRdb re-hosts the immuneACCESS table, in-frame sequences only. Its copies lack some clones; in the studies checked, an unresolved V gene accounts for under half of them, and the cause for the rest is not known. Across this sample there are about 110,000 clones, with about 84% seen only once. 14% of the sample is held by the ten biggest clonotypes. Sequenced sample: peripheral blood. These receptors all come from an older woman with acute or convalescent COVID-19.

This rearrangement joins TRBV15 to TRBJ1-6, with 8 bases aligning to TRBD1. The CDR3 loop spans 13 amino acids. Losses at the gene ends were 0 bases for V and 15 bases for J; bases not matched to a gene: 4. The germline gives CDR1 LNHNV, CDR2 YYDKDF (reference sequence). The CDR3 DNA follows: TGTGCCACCAGCAGAGATGAGGGACAGGACCTCCACTTT. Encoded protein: CATSRDEGQDLHF.

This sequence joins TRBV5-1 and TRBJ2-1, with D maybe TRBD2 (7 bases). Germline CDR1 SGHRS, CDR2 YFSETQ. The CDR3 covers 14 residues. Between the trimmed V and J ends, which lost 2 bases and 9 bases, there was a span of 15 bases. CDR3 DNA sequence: TGCGCCAGCAGCTTCTATGGGGGGGCCGCTGAGCAGTTCTTC. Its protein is CASSFYGGAAEQFF. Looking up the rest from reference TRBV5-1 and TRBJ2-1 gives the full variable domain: KAGVTQTPRYLIKTRGQQVTLSCSPISGHRSVSWYQQTPGQGLQFLFEYFSETQRNKGNFPGRFSGRQFSNSRSEMNVSTLELGDSALYLCASSFYGGAAEQFFGPGTRLTVL.

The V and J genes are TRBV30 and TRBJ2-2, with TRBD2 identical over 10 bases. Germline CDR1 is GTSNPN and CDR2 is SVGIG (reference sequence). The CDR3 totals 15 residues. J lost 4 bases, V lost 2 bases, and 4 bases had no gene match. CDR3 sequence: CAWSRLAGGTGELFF. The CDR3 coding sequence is TGTGCCTGGAGTCGACTAGCGGGTGGCACCGGGGAGCTGTTTTTT.

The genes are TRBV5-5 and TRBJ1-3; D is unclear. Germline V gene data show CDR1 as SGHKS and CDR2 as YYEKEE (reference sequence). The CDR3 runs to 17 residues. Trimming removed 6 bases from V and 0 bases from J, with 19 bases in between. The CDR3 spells CASNYYHLSISGNTIYF. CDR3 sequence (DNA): TGTGCCAGCAACTACTACCACCTGTCGATCTCTGGAAACACCATATATTTT.

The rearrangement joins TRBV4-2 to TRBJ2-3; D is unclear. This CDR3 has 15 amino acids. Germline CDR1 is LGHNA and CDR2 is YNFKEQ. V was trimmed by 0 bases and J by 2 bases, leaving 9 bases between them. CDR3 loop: CASSQDTALTDTQYF. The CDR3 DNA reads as TGTGCCAGCAGCCAAGATACCGCACTCACAGATACGCAGTATTTT.

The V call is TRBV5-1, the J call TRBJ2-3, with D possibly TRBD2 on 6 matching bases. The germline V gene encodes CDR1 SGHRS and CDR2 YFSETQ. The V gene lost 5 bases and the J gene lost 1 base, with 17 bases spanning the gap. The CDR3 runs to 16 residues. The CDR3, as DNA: TGCGCCAGCAGACCGGGACTTCCAGCGGGCACAGATACGCAGTATTTT. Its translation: CASRPGLPAGTDTQYF.

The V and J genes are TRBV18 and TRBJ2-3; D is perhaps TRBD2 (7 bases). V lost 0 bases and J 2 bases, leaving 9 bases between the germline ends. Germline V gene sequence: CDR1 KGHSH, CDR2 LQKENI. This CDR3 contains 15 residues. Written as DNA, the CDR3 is TGTGCCAGCTCACCACCGGGGGGGCCCACAGATACGCAGTATTTT. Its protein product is CASSPPGGPTDTQYF.

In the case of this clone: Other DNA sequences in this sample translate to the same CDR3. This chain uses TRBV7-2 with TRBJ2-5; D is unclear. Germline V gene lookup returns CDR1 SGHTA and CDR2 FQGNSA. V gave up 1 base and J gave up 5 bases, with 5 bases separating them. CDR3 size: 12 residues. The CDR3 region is CASSLGRETQYF. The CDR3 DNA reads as TGTGCCAGCAGCTTAGGTCGTGAGACCCAGTACTTC.

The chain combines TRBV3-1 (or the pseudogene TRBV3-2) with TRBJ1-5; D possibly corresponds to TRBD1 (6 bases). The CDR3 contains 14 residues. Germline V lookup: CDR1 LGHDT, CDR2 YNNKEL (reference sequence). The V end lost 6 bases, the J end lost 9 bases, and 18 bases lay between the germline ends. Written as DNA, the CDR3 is TGTGCCAGCAGTCCTGGACAGATATCATCGCCCCAGCATTTT. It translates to CASSPGQISSPQHF.

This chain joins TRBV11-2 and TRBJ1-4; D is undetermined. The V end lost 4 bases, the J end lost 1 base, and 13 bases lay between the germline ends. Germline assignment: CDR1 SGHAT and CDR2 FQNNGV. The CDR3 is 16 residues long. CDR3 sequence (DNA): TGTGCCAGCAGCTCGAGTCCTCGCCTAACTAATGAAAAACTGTTTTTT. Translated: CASSSSPRLTNEKLFF.

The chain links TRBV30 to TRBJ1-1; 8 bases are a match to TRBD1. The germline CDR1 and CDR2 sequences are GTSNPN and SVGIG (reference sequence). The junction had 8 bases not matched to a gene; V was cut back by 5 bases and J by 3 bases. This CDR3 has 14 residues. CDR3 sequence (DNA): TGTGCCTGGGCTCCCGGGACAGGCTACACTGAAGCTTTCTTT. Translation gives CAWAPGTGYTEAFF.

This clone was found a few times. CDR3 residues: CASSLAGRVDTEAFF. CDR3 sequence (DNA): TGTGCCAGCAGCTTGGCCGGCAGGGTGGACACTGAAGCTTTCTTT. The V call is TRBV5-4, the J call TRBJ1-1; weak D call: TRBD1 (5 bases). Trimming took 0 bases from V and 3 from J, leaving 12 bases between them. Germline V lookup: CDR1 SGHNT, CDR2 YYREEE (reference sequence). The CDR3 consists of 15 residues.

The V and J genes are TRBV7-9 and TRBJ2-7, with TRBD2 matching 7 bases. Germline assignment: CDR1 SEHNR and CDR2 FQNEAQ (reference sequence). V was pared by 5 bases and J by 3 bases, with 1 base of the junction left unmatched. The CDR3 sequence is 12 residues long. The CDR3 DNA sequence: TGTGCCAGCAGCCGGGACTACTACGAGCAGTACTTC. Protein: CASSRDYYEQYF. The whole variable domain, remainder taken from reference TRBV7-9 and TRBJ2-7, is DTGVSQNPRHKITKRGQNVTFRCDPISEHNRLYWYRQTLGQGPEFLTYFQNEAQLEKSRLLSDRFSAERPKGSFSTLEIQRTEQGDSAMYLCASSRDYYEQYFGPGTRLTVT.